The clone carrying this TCR beta chain came up many times. Antigen unknown. This sample stems from a study of T cells in Graves' hyperthyroidism and ophthalmopathy. Amplification of TCR beta CDR3 regions used RNA as the template. When the TCR CDR3 underwent first-round RT-PCR, the HTBI primer set was used. Via MiXCR, TCRdb re-called the multiplex PCR reads, giving one row per CDR3 protein. The data contain a few hundred thousand distinct CDR3 sequences, roughly 23% of them singletons. The CDR3 runs to 12 residues. V lost 5 bases and J 2 bases, leaving 9 bases between the germline ends. Germline V gives CDR1 DFQATT, CDR2 SNEGSKA (reference sequence). Study outcomes and limitations: The blood repertoire included most of the expanded thyroid clonotypes above 0.001. The model anticipated ophthalmopathy a median approximately six months pre-onset.

The TCR was taken from a woman aged 70-85 years with Graves' ophthalmopathy. Input material: blood. The chain employs TRBV20-1 and TRBJ1-2; tentatively, D is TRBD1 (5 bases). CDR3 loop: CSAGAINYGYTF. The CDR3 bases are TGCAGTGCTGGGGCCATAAACTATGGCTACACCTTC.